A single sample is the source of the 3 T cell receptor beta chains below, sequenced in a study of follicular helper T cells after annual influenza vaccination. Profiling relied on immunoSEQ multiplex PCR, and the TCRdb table lists in-frame clones only, not all of them. The profile shows approximately 10,000 clones, 65% to 85% of them singletons. Sequences were derived from CXCR5- memory CD4+ T cells sorted from blood, sampled 6 weeks after influenza vaccination. These receptors all stem from an adult who received the influenza vaccine.

This chain joins TRBV10-3 and TRBJ2-3; 8 bases map to TRBD1. Trimming removed 2 bases from V and 1 base from J; junction bases left unmatched: 8. Germline V gives CDR1 ENHRY, CDR2 SYGVKD. The CDR3 is made up of 17 amino acids. The CDR3 spells CAISESLTGEGTDTQYF. In DNA, the CDR3 is TGTGCCATCAGTGAGAGCTTGACAGGGGAGGGCACAGATACGCAGTATTTT.

V usage is TRBV10-2 and J usage is TRBJ2-7; 7 positions match TRBD1. The V gene end was trimmed by 5 bases and the J gene end by 2 bases; junction bases not matched to a gene: 6. The CDR3 contains 14 residues. CDR1 is WSHSY and CDR2 is SAAADI in the germline V gene. The DNA for the CDR3 is TGCGCCAGCAGTCTACAGGGGACAACCTACGAGCAGTACTTC. Amino acid sequence: CASSLQGTTYEQYF.

The V gene is TRBV18, the J gene TRBJ1-1, with D hard to call. Between the trimmed V and J ends, which lost 7 bases and 4 bases, there was a span of 13 bases. This CDR3 has 13 residues. Germline V gene sequence: CDR1 KGHSH, CDR2 LQKENI. CDR3 sequence reads: CASYTDQATEAFF. Here the CDR3 DNA reads TGTGCCAGCTACACAGATCAGGCCACTGAAGCTTTCTTT.